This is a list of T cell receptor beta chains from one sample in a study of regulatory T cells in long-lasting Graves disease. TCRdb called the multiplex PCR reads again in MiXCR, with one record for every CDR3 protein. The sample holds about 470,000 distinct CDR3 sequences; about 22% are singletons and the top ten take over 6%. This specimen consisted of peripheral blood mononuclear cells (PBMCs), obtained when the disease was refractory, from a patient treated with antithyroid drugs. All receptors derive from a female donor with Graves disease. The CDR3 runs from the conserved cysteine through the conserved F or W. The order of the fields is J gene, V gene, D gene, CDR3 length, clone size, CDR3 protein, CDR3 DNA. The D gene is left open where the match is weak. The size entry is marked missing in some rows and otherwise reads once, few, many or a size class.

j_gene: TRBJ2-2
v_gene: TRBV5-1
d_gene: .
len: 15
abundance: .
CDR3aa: CASSLAPRGTGELFF
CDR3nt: TGCGCCAGCAGCTTGGCTCCCCGGGGCACCGGGGAGCTGTTTTTT

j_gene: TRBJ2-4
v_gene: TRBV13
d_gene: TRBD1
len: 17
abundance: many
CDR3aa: CASSPVNTGAPKNIQYF
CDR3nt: TGTGCCAGCAGCCCCGTGAACACAGGGGCACCCAAAAACATTCAGTACTTC

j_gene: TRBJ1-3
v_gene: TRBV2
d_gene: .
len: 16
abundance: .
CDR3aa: CASSERLDSSGSTIYF
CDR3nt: TGTGCCAGCAGTGAACGCCTTGACAGCTCTGGAAGCACCATATATTTT

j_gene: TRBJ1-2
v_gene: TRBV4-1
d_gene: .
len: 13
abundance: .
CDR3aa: CASRQSENYGYTF
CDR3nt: TGCGCCAGCAGACAATCAGAAAATTATGGCTACACCTTC

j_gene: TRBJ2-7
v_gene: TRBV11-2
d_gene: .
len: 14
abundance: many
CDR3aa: CASSLAYGRYEQYF
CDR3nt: TGTGCCAGCAGCTTAGCTTACGGACGCTACGAGCAGTACTTC

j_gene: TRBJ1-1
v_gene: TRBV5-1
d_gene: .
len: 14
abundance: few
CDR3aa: CASTPDGTNTEAFF
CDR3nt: TGCGCCAGCACCCCGGACGGAACGAACACTGAAGCTTTCTTT

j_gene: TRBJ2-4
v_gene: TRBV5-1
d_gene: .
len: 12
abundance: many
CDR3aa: CASSRGENIQYF
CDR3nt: TGCGCCAGCAGCCGAGGGGAGAACATTCAGTACTTC

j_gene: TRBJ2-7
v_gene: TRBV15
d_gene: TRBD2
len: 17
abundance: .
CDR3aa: CATSRGLAGESSYEQYF
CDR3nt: TGTGCCACCAGCAGAGGACTAGCGGGGGAAAGCTCCTACGAGCAGTACTTC

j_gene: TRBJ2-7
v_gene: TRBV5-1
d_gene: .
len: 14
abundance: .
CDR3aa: CASSFWTESYEQYF
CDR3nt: TGCGCCAGCAGCTTCTGGACAGAATCCTACGAGCAGTACTTC

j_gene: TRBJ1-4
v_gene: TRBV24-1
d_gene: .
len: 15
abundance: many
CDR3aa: CATSDPGGAKEKLFF
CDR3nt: TGTGCCACCAGTGATCCCGGGGGGGCAAAAGAAAAACTGTTTTTT

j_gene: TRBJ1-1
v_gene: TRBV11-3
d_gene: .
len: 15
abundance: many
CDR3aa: CASSSPGTENTEAFF
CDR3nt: TGTGCCAGCAGCAGCCCCGGGACGGAGAACACTGAAGCTTTCTTT

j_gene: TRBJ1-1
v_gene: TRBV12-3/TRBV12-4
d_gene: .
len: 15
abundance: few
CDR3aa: CASSSILGGHDKAFF
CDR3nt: TGTGCCAGCAGTTCAATCCTGGGGGGCCACGATAAAGCTTTCTTT

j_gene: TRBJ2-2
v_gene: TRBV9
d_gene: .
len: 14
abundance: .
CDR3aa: CASRVGTGVGELFF
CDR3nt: TGTGCCAGCAGAGTCGGGACCGGGGTCGGGGAGCTGTTTTTT

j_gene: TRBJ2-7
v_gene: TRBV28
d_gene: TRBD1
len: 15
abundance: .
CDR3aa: CASSLGGDRSDEQYF
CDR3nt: TGTGCCAGCAGTTTAGGAGGGGACAGGTCAGACGAGCAGTACTTC

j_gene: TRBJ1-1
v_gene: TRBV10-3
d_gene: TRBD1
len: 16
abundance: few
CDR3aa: CASTLGGQGLNTEAFF
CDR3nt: TGTGCCTCCACACTGGGGGGACAGGGGCTGAACACTGAAGCTTTCTTT

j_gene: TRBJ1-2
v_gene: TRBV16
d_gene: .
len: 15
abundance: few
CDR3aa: CASSLKTGQMGGYTF
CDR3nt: TGTGCCAGCAGCCTAAAAACAGGACAGATGGGTGGCTACACCTTC

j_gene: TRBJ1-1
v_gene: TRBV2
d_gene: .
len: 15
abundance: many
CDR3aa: CASMERLGTYTEAFF
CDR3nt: TGTGCCAGCATGGAACGACTAGGGACCTACACTGAAGCTTTCTTT

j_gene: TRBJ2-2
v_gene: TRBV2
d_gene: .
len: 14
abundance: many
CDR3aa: CASSPMSTAGELFF
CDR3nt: TGTGCCAGCAGTCCAATGAGTACGGCCGGGGAGCTGTTTTTT

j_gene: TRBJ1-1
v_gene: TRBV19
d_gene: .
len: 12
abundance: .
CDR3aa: CASSKGYSEAFF
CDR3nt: TGTGCCAGTAGTAAGGGGTACAGTGAAGCTTTCTTT

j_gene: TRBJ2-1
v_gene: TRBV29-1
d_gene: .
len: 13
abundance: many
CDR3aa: CSVGVAGRNEQFF
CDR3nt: TGCAGCGTTGGAGTGGCGGGACGGAATGAGCAGTTCTTC

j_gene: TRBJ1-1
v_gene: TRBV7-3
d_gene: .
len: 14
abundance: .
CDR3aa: CASSLMGTGTEAFF
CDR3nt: TGTGCCAGCAGCTTAATGGGTACGGGCACTGAAGCTTTCTTT

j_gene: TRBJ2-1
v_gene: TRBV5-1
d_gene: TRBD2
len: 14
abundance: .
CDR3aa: CASSLTSGSDEQFF
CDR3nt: TGCGCCAGCAGCTTGACTAGCGGGAGCGACGAGCAGTTCTTC

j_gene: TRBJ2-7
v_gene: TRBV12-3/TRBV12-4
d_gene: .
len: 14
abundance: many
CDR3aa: CASSLSGTPYEQYF
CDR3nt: TGTGCCAGCAGTTTATCGGGGACCCCCTACGAGCAGTACTTC

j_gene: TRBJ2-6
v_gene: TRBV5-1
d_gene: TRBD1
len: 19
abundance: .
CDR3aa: CASSLQPGTGFFGANVLTF
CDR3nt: TGCGCCAGCAGCTTACAGCCCGGGACAGGGTTTTTTGGGGCCAACGTCCTGACTTTC

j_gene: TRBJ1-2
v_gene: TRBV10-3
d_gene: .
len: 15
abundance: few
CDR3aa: CAISESEGQYYGYTF
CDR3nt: TGTGCCATCAGTGAGTCAGAGGGCCAGTACTATGGCTACACCTTC

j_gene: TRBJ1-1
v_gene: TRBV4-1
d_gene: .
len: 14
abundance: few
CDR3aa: CASSRVPRGTEAFF
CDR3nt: TGCGCCAGCAGCCGAGTCCCAAGGGGCACTGAAGCTTTCTTT

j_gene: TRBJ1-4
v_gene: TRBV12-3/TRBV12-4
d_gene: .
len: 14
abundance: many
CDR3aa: CASSLEGGGEKLFF
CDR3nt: TGTGCCAGCTCCCTGGAGGGGGGGGGTGAAAAACTGTTTTTT

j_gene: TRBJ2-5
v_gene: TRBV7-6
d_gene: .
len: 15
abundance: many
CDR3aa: CASSPGTLTRETQYF
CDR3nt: TGTGCCAGCAGCCCGGGGACACTCACTCGGGAGACCCAGTACTTC

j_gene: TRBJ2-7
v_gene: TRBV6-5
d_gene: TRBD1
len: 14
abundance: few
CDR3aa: CASSYDRAFHEQYF
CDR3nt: TGTGCCAGCAGTTACGACAGGGCATTCCACGAGCAGTACTTC

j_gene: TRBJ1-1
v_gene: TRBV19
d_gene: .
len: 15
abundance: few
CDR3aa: CASSIPAGRNTEAFF
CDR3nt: TGTGCCAGTAGTATTCCCGCGGGAAGGAACACTGAAGCTTTCTTT

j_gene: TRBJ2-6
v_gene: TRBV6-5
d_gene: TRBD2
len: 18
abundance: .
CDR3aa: CASSYGLAGASGANVLTF
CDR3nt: TGTGCCAGCAGTTACGGACTAGCGGGGGCCTCTGGGGCCAACGTCCTGACTTTC

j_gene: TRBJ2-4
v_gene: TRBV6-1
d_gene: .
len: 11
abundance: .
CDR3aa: CTSTVGSIQYF
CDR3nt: TGTACCAGCACGGTGGGTAGCATTCAGTACTTC

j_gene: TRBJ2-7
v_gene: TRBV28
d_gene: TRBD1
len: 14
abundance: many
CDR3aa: CASRPGTGGYEQYF
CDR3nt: TGTGCCAGCAGGCCAGGGACAGGGGGCTACGAGCAGTACTTC

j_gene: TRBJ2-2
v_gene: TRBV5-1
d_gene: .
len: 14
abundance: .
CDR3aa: CASSFTGYTGELVF
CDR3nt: TGCGCCAGCAGCTTTACAGGGTACACCGGGGAGCTGGTTTTT

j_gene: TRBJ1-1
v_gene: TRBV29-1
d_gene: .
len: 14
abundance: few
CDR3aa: CSVEEGFAKTEAFF
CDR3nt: TGCAGCGTTGAAGAAGGGTTTGCGAAAACTGAAGCTTTCTTT

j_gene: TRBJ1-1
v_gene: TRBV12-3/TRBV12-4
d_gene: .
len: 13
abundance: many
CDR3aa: CASTTRRNTEAFF
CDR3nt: TGTGCCAGCACTACCCGCCGGAACACTGAAGCTTTCTTT

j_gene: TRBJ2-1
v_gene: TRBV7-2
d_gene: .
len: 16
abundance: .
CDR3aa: CASSLTRDSTGGEQFF
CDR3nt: TGTGCCAGCAGCCTCACCCGGGACTCCACTGGCGGTGAGCAGTTCTTC

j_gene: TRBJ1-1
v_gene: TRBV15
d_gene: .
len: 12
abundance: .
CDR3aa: CATSKGGTEAFF
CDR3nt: TGTGCCACCAGCAAGGGGGGCACTGAAGCTTTCTTT

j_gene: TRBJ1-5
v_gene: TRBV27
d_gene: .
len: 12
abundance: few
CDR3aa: CASRTADQPQHF
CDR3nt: TGTGCCAGCAGGACAGCTGATCAGCCCCAGCATTTT

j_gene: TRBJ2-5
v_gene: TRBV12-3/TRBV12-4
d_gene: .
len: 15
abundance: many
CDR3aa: CASSGRRTNQETQYF
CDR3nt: TGTGCCAGCAGTGGTAGAAGGACAAACCAAGAGACCCAGTACTTC

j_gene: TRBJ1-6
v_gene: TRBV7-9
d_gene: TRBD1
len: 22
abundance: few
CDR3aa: CASSLVGGTGSLAEDGNSPLHF
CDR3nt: TGTGCCAGCAGCTTAGTAGGGGGGACAGGCTCACTGGCAGAGGATGGGAATTCACCCCTCCACTTT

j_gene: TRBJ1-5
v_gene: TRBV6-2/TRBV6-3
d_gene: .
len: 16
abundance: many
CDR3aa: CASSNKRDRSNQPQHF
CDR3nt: TGTGCCAGCAGCAATAAAAGGGATAGGAGCAATCAGCCCCAGCATTTT

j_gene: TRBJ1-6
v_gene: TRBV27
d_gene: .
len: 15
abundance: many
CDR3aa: CASSSRRSYNSPLHF
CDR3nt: TGTGCCAGCAGTTCCCGCCGCTCCTATAATTCACCCCTCCACTTT

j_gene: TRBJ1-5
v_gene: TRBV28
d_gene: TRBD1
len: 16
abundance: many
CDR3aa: CASSSPGQGDHQPQHF
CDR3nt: TGTGCCAGCAGTTCCCCGGGACAGGGTGACCATCAGCCCCAGCATTTT

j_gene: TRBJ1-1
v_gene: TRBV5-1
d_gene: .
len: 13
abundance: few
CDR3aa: CASSMTLDSEAFF
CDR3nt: TGCGCCAGCAGCATGACACTAGACAGTGAAGCTTTCTTT

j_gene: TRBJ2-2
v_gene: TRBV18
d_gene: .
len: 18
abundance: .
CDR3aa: CASSPSLFGQSNTGELFF
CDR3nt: TGTGCCAGCTCACCATCCCTGTTTGGGCAGTCGAACACCGGGGAGCTGTTTTTT